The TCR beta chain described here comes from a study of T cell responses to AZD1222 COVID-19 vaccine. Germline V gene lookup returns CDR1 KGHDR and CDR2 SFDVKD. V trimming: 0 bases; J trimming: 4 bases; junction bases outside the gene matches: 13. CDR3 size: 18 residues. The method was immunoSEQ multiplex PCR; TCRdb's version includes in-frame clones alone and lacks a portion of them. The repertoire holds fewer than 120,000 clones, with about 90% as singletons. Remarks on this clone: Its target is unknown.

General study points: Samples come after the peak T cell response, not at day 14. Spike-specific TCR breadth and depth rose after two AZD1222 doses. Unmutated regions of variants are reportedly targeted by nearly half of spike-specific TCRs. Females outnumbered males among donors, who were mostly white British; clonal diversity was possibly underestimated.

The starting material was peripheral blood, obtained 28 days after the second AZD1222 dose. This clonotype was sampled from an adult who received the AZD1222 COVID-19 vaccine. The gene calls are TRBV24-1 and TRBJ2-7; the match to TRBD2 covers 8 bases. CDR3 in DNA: TGTGCCACCAGTGATTTGAAGCCCGGTAGCGGGGTACTATACGAGCAGTACTTC. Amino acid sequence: CATSDLKPGSGVLYEQYF.